The text below deals with one T cell receptor (beta chain). Its antigen is undetermined. The naive CD8 subset, CD45RO-negative cells positively selected for CCR7, excluded terminally differentiated effector memory CD45RA+ cells. Genomic DNA of each subset was evenly split across several immunoSEQ plates. Sequencing used immunoSEQ multiplex PCR; TCRdb keeps in-frame clones, though not all of them. The repertoire holds around 580,000 clones, with 95% to 98% as singletons. This entry comes from a study of shared clonotypes between healthy human individuals. Study summary: The cohort had two women and a few men, ages 18 to 49. Each donor contributed plates that comprised three CD4 naive, three CD4 memory, two CD8 naive and one CD8 memory.

Study-wide findings and caveats: Unshared clonotypes carried lower generation probabilities than those common to all four donors.

From germline, CDR1 is SNHLY and CDR2 FYNNEI. Trimming took off 8 bases at V and 3 bases at J, with 23 bases between the two ends. This CDR3 spans 16 amino acids. The rearrangement joins TRBV2 to TRBJ2-7; tentatively, D is TRBD1 (6 bases). The source of this sequence is a man aged 25 to 40 in good health. Specimen: naive CD8+ T cells sorted from blood. CDR3 loop: CASGLRRQEVRYEQYF. CDR3 in DNA: TGTGCCAGCGGTCTTAGGAGACAGGAGGTTCGCTACGAGCAGTACTTC.